Described below is a single TCR beta chain sequence and its context. Per the study methods: Reference gene primer amplification gave estimated nucleated cell counts. Data came from immunoSEQ multiplex PCR; TCRdb stores just in-frame clones and leaves some out. Clone size and the V and J calls come from that table; the DNA yielded D and trimming. In the table there are roughly 280,000 clones, 80% to 90% of which are singletons. These data are taken from a study of blood T cell repertoires in COVID-19. Study information: Both acute and convalescent COVID-19 samples were obtained from the United States, Italy and Spain. PBMCs, B-cell-depleted T cells, or T cells provided the cDNA or gDNA that made up the material.

The CDR3 loop spans 13 amino acids. V trimming: 5 bases; J trimming: 6 bases; junction bases outside the gene matches: 4. From germline, CDR1 is SGHTA and CDR2 FQGNSA. The TCR sequence derives from a woman aged 70-85 years with acute or convalescent COVID-19. Sequencing was done on a sample of peripheral blood. V usage is TRBV7-2 and J usage is TRBJ2-3; 8 bases are shared with TRBD1. CDR3 sequence (DNA): TGTGCCAGCAGCGAAAACAGGGGGGATACGCAGTATTTT. Protein sequence: CASSENRGDTQYF.